These T cell receptor beta chains were read from a single sample in a study of blood T cell repertoires in COVID-19. Sequencing was performed with immunoSEQ multiplex PCR; in TCRdb, only in-frame clones are kept and a portion is missing. The table lists about 69,000 clones, less than 90% of them singletons, with just under 3% in the top ten. The sample comprised peripheral blood. Receptor source: a man aged 80 or over with acute or convalescent COVID-19. Each CDR3 is given with its conserved first and last residue. A D gene is named only where the DNA matches it firmly. Some rows mark clone size as missing; the rest say once, few, many or name a class of expanded clone.

clone_size | j_call | v_call | d_call | cdr3_nt | cdr3_aa
- | TRBJ2-6 | TRBV27 | - | TGTGCCAGCAGTTTTACAGGGATAGCTGGGGCCAACGTCCTGACTTTC | CASSFTGIAGANVLTF
- | TRBJ1-1 | TRBV6-5 | TRBD1 | TGTGCCAGTACAGGGGAGATGAACACTGAAGCTTTCTTT | CASTGEMNTEAFF
- | TRBJ1-2 | TRBV6-2/TRBV6-3 | - | TGTGCCAGCAGTTACTCGAGCAGGGCTGTCTATGGCTACACCTTC | CASSYSSRAVYGYTF
- | TRBJ2-2 | TRBV24-1 | - | TGTGCCACCAGTGATTTGCGAGGGGGGGAGCTGTTTTTT | CATSDLRGGELFF
- | TRBJ1-1 | TRBV12-3/TRBV12-4 | - | TGTGCCAGCAGTTCGGGCGGTCGAAGGGGTTTCTTT | CASSSGGRRGFF
- | TRBJ1-2 | TRBV28 | TRBD1 | TGTGCCAGCAGAACGACAGGGGTCTATGGCTACACCTTC | CASRTTGVYGYTF
- | TRBJ2-7 | TRBV5-1 | - | TGCGCCAGCAGCTTGGGTAGACAGTCCTACGAGCAGTACTTC | CASSLGRQSYEQYF
- | TRBJ1-4 | TRBV10-3 | - | TGTGCCATCAGTGAAGGATCGGGGAGCTCTGAAAAACTGTTTTTT | CAISEGSGSSEKLFF
- | TRBJ1-2 | TRBV5-6 | TRBD1 | TGTGCCAGCAGCCCGGGACAGGTCAATGGCTACACCTTC | CASSPGQVNGYTF
- | TRBJ1-2 | TRBV5-8 | - | TGTGCCAGCAGCTGGGACATGAGCGGCTACACCTTC | CASSWDMSGYTF
- | TRBJ1-2 | TRBV3-1/TRBV3-2 | - | TGTGCCAGCAGCCAGAGCGAAGGCTATGGCTACACCTTC | CASSQSEGYGYTF
- | TRBJ1-1 | TRBV25-1 | - | TGTGCCAGCAGGGATCGAGCAGGGCCCAACACTGAAGCTTTCTTT | CASRDRAGPNTEAFF
- | TRBJ2-2 | TRBV19 | TRBD1 | TGTGCCAGTGCACGGGACAGGGTAACCGGGGAGCTGTTTTTT | CASARDRVTGELFF
- | TRBJ2-3 | TRBV3-1/TRBV3-2 | - | TGTGCCAGCAGCCAGTGGACTACAGATACGCAGTATTTT | CASSQWTTDTQYF
- | TRBJ2-3 | TRBV25-1 | TRBD1 | TGTGCCAGCAGTGGATACAGGGGGAGCACAGATACGCAGTATTTT | CASSGYRGSTDTQYF
- | TRBJ1-2 | TRBV2 | - | TGTGCCAGCAGTGAAGGAGGGACAATCTATGGCTACACCTTC | CASSEGGTIYGYTF
- | TRBJ2-7 | TRBV5-1 | TRBD2 | TGCGCCAGCAGTCAGGTCCAACTAGCGGGAGTTTTGGGGAGCGAGCAGTACTTC | CASSQVQLAGVLGSEQYF
few | TRBJ1-2 | TRBV5-4 | TRBD1 | TGTGCCAGCAGCCCTGTGAGACAGGGTTCTTATGACTACACCTTC | CASSPVRQGSYDYTF
- | TRBJ2-5 | TRBV7-6 | - | TGTGCCAGCAGCTTTAATCGTAGGGGCGTGGAGACCCAGTACTTC | CASSFNRRGVETQYF
- | TRBJ2-3 | TRBV19 | - | TGTGCCAGTTCGCGTCGGCTCGGGGGAGGCGCAGATACGCAGTATTTT | CASSRRLGGGADTQYF
- | TRBJ2-1 | TRBV3-1/TRBV3-2 | TRBD1 | TGTGCCAGCACCCGGACAGGGGGCGTTGAGCAGTTCTTC | CASTRTGGVEQFF
- | TRBJ1-2 | TRBV5-1 | TRBD1 | TGCGCCAGCAGCATTTCCGGGACAGGGGTTGGCTACACCTTC | CASSISGTGVGYTF
- | TRBJ1-2 | TRBV27 | - | TGTGCCAGCAGTTTCATCTCGGCAGGGAACTATGGCTACACCTTC | CASSFISAGNYGYTF
- | TRBJ2-3 | TRBV9 | TRBD2 | TGTGCCAGCAGCGATAGCGGGAGAGGCACAGATACGCAGTATTTT | CASSDSGRGTDTQYF
- | TRBJ1-5 | TRBV4-1 | - | TGCGCCAGCAGCCAAGTAGGGGGTGAATACCAGCATTTT | CASSQVGGEYQHF
once | TRBJ1-6 | TRBV27 | TRBD1 | TGTGCCAGCAGCCCCGACAGGGTGGGCTCACCCCTCCACTTT | CASSPDRVGSPLHF
few | TRBJ1-1 | TRBV27 | TRBD1 | TGTGCCAGCAGTTCGGACAGGGGCCGGGGGGGCACTGAAGCTTTCTTT | CASSSDRGRGGTEAFF
- | TRBJ2-1 | TRBV3-1/TRBV3-2 | TRBD2 | TGTGCCAGCAGCCGAAATAACCCGGGACTAGCTTCAAATGAGCAGTTCTTC | CASSRNNPGLASNEQFF
- | TRBJ2-2 | TRBV18 | - | TGTGCCAGCTCCCCGGGACAAACCACCGGGGAGCTGTTTTTT | CASSPGQTTGELFF
- | TRBJ2-7 | TRBV18 | - | TGTGCCAGCTCACCCGAAGGCAGCCCAGGGGAGCAGTACTTC | CASSPEGSPGEQYF
- | TRBJ2-1 | TRBV7-2 | TRBD2 | TGTGCCAGCAAACGAGGACTAGCGGGCGAGGGGGAGCAGTTCTTC | CASKRGLAGEGEQFF
- | TRBJ2-7 | TRBV24-1 | - | TGTGCCACCAGTGATCGAGGTCTGAGGTTGGACTTC | CATSDRGLRLDF
once | TRBJ2-3 | TRBV30 | - | TGTGCCTGGAGTGTACGTCGGGACTTTGGTCACACAGATACGCAGTATTTT | CAWSVRRDFGHTDTQYF
- | TRBJ1-2 | TRBV3-1/TRBV3-2 | - | TGTGCCAGCAGCAAACAGGATAACTATGGCTACACCTTC | CASSKQDNYGYTF
- | TRBJ1-1 | TRBV12-3/TRBV12-4 | - | TGTGCCAGCAGGCGACAGACGAACACTGAAGCTTTCTTT | CASRRQTNTEAFF
- | TRBJ1-1 | TRBV19 | - | TGTGCCAGTAGTGACGCCGGGGGGGCCGGGGAAGCTTTCTTT | CASSDAGGAGEAFF
few | TRBJ1-5 | TRBV7-2 | - | TGTGCCAGCAGCTTTCCGGGGGTGGGTCAGCCCCAGCATTTT | CASSFPGVGQPQHF
- | TRBJ2-2 | TRBV6-5 | - | TGTGCCAGCAGTCTAGAGTCGAACACCGGGGAGCTGTTTTTT | CASSLESNTGELFF
few | TRBJ1-3 | TRBV6-5 | - | TGTGCCAGCAGTTTAGGGAGGTCTGGAAACACCATATATTTT | CASSLGRSGNTIYF
once | TRBJ2-7 | TRBV3-1/TRBV3-2 | - | TGTGCCAGCAGCCAAGGACGGGGTGACCTGGTAGGGTACGAGCAGTACTTC | CASSQGRGDLVGYEQYF
- | TRBJ2-2 | TRBV4-3 | - | TGCGCCAGCAGCCTAGGCGGTTATGGGGAGCTGTTTTTT | CASSLGGYGELFF
- | TRBJ1-6 | TRBV28 | TRBD1 | TGTGCCAGCAGTGTACCGGGACAGCTCACGGGTTCACCCCTCCACTTT | CASSVPGQLTGSPLHF
once | TRBJ2-3 | TRBV29-1 | TRBD1 | TGCAGCGGGCTGGGACAGGGTTTAGATACGCAGTATTTT | CSGLGQGLDTQYF
- | TRBJ2-1 | TRBV3-1/TRBV3-2 | - | TGTGCCAGCAGCCTTCAAGCGGGCAATGAGCAGTTCTTC | CASSLQAGNEQFF
- | TRBJ2-7 | TRBV6-5 | TRBD2 | TGTGCCAGCAGTTACTCTAGCGGGGGTACCTACGAGCAGTACTTC | CASSYSSGGTYEQYF
- | TRBJ2-3 | TRBV6-2/TRBV6-3 | TRBD2 | TGTGCCAGCAGTCTACTAGCGGTCGGCACAGATACGCAGTATTTT | CASSLLAVGTDTQYF
once | TRBJ1-3 | TRBV11-2 | - | TGTGCCAGCAGCTCCGGAGACACCATATATTTT | CASSSGDTIYF
- | TRBJ1-1 | TRBV29-1 | - | TGCAGCGTACATATAACGAACACTGAAGCTTTCTTT | CSVHITNTEAFF
- | TRBJ1-1 | TRBV6-5 | TRBD1 | TGTGCCAGCCGGGGACAGTCCCAAGCTTTCTTT | CASRGQSQAFF
once | TRBJ1-2 | TRBV6-1 | - | TGTGCCAGCAGTGAAGAGGGGCGGCGTCTCTACACCTTC | CASSEEGRRLYTF
- | TRBJ2-7 | TRBV18 | - | TGTGCCAGCTCACCCTTTGACAGGCGAAGCTCCTACGAGCAGTACTTC | CASSPFDRRSSYEQYF
- | TRBJ2-7 | TRBV5-1 | - | TGCGCCAGCAGCTTGGAAGGAGCAGGGACCTACGAGCAGTACTTC | CASSLEGAGTYEQYF
- | TRBJ1-2 | TRBV28 | - | TGTGCCAGCAGTTTTAATTATGGCTACACCTTC | CASSFNYGYTF
- | TRBJ1-2 | TRBV5-1 | - | TGCGCCAGCAGTAGGGACACCCTCTATGGCTACACCTTC | CASSRDTLYGYTF
- | TRBJ2-2 | TRBV6-5 | TRBD2 | TGTGCCAGCAGTTACTTAGGACTAGCGGATGGCGGGGAGCTGTTTTTT | CASSYLGLADGGELFF
- | TRBJ1-1 | TRBV6-5 | - | TGTGCCAGCAGGTACACAGGGACGTCCGAAGCTTTCTTT | CASRYTGTSEAFF
- | TRBJ2-4 | TRBV9 | - | TGTGCCAGCAGCGTAGCCCCTGGCTCTAGCATTCAGTACTTC | CASSVAPGSSIQYF
- | TRBJ2-1 | TRBV9 | - | TGTGCCAGCAGCGTAGTGGGTCAGGGCTCCTACAATGAGCAGTTCTTC | CASSVVGQGSYNEQFF
- | TRBJ2-1 | TRBV18 | TRBD2 | TGTGCCAGCTCCCTAGGGACTAGCGGGAGGTATGAGCAGTTCTTC | CASSLGTSGRYEQFF